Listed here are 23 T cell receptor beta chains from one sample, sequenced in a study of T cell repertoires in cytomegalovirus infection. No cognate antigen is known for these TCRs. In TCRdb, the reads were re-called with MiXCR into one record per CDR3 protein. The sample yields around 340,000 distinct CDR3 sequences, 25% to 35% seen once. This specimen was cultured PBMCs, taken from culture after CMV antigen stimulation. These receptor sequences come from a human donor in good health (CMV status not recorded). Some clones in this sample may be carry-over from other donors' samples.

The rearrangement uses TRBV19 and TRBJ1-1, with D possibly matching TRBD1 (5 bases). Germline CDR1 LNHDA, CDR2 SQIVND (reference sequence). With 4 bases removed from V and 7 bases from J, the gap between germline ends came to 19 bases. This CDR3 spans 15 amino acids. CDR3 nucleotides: TGTGCCAGTAGTACCATGCCAGGGACCGTGTATGAAGCTTTCTTT. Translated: CASSTMPGTVYEAFF.

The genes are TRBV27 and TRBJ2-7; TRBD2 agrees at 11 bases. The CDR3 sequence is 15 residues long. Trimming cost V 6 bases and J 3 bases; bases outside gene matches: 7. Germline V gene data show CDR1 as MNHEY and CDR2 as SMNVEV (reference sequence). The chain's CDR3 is CASRILAGGRYEQYF. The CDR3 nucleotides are TGTGCCAGCAGAATTCTAGCGGGAGGCCGCTACGAGCAGTACTTC.

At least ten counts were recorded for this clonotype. This CDR3 is CASRTSEGRGIRELFF. CDR3 DNA sequence: TGTGCCAGCAGAACGTCGGAGGGGCGTGGGATTCGGGAGCTGTTTTTT. The genes are TRBV28 and TRBJ2-2, with a weak D call TRBD2 (6 bases). CDR3 length: 16 amino acids. Germline values: CDR1 MDHEN, CDR2 SYDVKM. Trimming shortened V by 6 bases and J by 9 bases, and 23 bases separated the two germline ends.

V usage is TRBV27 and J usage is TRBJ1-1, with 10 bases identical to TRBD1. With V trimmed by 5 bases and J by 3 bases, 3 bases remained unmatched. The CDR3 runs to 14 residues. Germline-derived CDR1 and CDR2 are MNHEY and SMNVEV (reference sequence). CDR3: CASSRQGAHTEAFF. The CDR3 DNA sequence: TGTGCCAGCAGTCGACAGGGGGCTCACACTGAAGCTTTCTTT.

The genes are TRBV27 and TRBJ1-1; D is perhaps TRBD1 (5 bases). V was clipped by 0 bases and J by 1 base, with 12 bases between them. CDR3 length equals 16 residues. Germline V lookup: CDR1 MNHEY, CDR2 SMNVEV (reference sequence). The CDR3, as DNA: TGTGCCAGCAGTTTATCCGGGGGACGCCGGAACACTGAAGCTTTCTTT. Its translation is CASSLSGGRRNTEAFF.

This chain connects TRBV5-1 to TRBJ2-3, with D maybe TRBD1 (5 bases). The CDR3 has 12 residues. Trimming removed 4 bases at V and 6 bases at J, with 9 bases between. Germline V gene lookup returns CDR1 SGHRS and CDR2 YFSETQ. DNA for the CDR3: TGCGCCAGCAGCGTTCACAGGGATACGCAGTATTTT. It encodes CASSVHRDTQYF. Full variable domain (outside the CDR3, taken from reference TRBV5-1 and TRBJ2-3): KAGVTQTPRYLIKTRGQQVTLSCSPISGHRSVSWYQQTPGQGLQFLFEYFSETQRNKGNFPGRFSGRQFSNSRSEMNVSTLELGDSALYLCASSVHRDTQYFGPGTRLTVL.

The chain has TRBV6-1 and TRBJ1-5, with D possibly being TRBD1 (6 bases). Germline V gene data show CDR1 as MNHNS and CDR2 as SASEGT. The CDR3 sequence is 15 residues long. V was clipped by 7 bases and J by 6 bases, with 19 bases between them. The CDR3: CASTKTGQIGQPQHF. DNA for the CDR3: TGTGCCAGCACAAAAACTGGACAGATTGGTCAGCCCCAGCATTTT.

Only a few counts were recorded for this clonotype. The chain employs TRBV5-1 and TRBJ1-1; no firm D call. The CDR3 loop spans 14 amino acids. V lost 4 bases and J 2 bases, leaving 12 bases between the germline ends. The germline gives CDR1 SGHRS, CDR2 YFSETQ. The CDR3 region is CASSPNAANTEAFF. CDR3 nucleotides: TGCGCCAGCAGCCCGAACGCAGCCAACACTGAAGCTTTCTTT.

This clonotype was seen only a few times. CDR3 in amino acids: CASSAPVNYGYTF. The CDR3 nucleotides are TGTGCCAGCAGTGCCCCTGTTAACTATGGCTACACCTTC. The gene calls are TRBV27 and TRBJ1-2; D unresolved. CDR1 is MNHEY, CDR2 SMNVEV, per germline (reference sequence). Trimming shortened V by 5 bases and J by 1 base, and 8 bases separated the two germline ends. This CDR3 is built from 13 residues.

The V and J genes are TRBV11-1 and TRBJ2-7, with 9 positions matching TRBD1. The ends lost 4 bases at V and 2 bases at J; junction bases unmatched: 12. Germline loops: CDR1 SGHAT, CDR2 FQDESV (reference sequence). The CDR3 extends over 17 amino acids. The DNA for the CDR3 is TGTGCCAGCAGCTCGGGACAGGGACGTGGTAGGACCTACGAGCAGTACTTC. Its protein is CASSSGQGRGRTYEQYF. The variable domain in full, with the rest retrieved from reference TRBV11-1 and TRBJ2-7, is EAEVAQSPRYKITEKSQAVAFWCDPISGHATLYWYRQILGQGPELLVQFQDESVVDDSQLPKDRFSAERLKGVDSTLKIQPAELGDSAMYLCASSSGQGRGRTYEQYFGPGTRLTVT.

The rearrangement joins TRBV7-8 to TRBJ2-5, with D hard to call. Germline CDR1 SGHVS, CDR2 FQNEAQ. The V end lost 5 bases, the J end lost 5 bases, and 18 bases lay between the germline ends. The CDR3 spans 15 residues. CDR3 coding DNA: TGTGCCAGCAGCCCTATTTTACGGGCGTCGGAGACCCAGTACTTC. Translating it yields CASSPILRASETQYF.

The CDR3 DNA reads TGTGCCATCAGGGAAGCGGGGATGGACTACGAGCAGTACTTC. Amino acids: CAIREAGMDYEQYF. The chain uses TRBV10-3 and TRBJ2-7; 7 bases line up with TRBD2. Per germline, CDR1 ENHRY and CDR2 SYGVKD. The trim removed 6 bases at V and 3 bases at J, leaving 8 bases unmatched. This CDR3 is built from 14 residues.

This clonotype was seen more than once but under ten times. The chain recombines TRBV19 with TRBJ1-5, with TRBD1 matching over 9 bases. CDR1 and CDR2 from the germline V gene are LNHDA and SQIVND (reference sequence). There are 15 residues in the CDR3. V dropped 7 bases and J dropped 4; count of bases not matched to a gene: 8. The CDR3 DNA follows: TGTGCCAGTAAATCACAGGGGGCTAATAATCAGCCCCAGCATTTT. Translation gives CASKSQGANNQPQHF.

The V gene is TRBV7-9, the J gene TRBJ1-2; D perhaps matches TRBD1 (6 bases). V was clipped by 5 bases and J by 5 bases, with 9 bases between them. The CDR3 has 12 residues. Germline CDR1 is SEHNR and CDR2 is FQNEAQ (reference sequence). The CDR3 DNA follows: TGTGCCAGCAGCCGGACAGTTTATGGCTACACCTTC. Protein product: CASSRTVYGYTF.

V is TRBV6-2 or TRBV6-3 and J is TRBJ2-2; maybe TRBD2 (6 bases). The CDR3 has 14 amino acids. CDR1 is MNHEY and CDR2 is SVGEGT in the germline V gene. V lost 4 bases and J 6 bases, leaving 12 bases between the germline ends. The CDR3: CASSFAREAGELFF. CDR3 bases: TGTGCCAGCAGTTTTGCCAGGGAGGCCGGGGAGCTGTTTTTT.

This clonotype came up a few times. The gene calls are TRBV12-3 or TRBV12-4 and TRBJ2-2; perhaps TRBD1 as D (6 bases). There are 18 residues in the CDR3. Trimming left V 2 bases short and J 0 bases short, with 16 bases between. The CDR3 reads CASSLILGGTTNTGELFF. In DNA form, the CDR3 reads TGTGCCAGCAGTTTAATTTTAGGTGGGACAACGAACACCGGGGAGCTGTTTTTT.

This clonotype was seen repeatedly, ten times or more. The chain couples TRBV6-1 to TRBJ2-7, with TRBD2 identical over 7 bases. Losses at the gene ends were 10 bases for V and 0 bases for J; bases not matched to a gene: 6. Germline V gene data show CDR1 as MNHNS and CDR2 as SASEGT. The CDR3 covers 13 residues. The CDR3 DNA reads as TGTGCCACCATACTAGCGAACTCCTACGAGCAGTACTTC. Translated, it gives CATILANSYEQYF.

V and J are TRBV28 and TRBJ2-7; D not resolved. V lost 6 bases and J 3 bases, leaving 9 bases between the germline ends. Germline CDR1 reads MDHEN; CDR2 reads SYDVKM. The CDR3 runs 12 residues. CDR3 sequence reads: CASRVGFYEQYF. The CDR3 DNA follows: TGTGCCAGCAGGGTCGGATTCTACGAGCAGTACTTC.

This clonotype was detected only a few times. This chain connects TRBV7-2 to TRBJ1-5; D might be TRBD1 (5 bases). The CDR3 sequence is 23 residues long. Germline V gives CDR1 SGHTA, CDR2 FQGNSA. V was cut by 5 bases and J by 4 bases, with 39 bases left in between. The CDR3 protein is CASSRFGTRVPFWSSVPNQPQHF. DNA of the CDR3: TGTGCCAGCAGCCGATTTGGGACCAGGGTTCCATTCTGGTCGTCAGTCCCTAATCAGCCCCAGCATTTT.

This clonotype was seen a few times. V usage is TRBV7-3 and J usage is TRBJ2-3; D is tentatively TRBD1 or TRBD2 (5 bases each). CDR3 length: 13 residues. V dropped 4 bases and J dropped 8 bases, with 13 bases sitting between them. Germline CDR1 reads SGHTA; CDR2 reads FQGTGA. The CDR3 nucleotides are TGTGCCAGCAGCTCTCAACCGGGGCCTACGCAGTATTTT. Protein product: CASSSQPGPTQYF. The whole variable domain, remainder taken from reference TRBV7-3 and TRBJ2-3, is GAGVSQTPSNKVTEKGKYVELRCDPISGHTALYWYRQSLGQGPEFLIYFQGTGAADDSGLPNDRFFAVRPEGSVSTLKIQRTERGDSAVYLCASSSQPGPTQYFGPGTRLTVL.

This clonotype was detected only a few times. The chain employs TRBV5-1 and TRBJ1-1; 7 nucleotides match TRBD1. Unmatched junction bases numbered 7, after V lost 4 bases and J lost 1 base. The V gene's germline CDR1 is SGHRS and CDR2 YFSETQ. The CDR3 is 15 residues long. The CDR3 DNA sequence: TGCGCCAGCAGCGCGTGGGACAGCTCGAACACTGAAGCTTTCTTT. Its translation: CASSAWDSSNTEAFF.

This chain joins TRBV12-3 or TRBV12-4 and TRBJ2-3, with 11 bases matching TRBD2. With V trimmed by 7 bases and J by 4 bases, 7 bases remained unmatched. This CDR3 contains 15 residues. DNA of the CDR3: TGTGCCAGCACCGTTGGACTAGCGGGCCCAGATACGCAGTATTTT. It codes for CASTVGLAGPDTQYF.

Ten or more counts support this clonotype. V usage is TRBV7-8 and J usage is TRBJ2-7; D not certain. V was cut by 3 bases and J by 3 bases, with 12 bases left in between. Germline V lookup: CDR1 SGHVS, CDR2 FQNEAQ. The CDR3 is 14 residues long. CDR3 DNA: TGTGCCAGCAGCTTCGGCAGGAGAAGCTACGAGCAGTACTTC. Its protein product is CASSFGRRSYEQYF.